This TCR beta chain was captured by sequencing in a study of blood T cell repertoires in COVID-19. Clones were sequenced by immunoSEQ multiplex PCR, and TCRdb holds only the in-frame ones, with some missing. The sample contains 150,000 to 200,000 clones, 65% to 90% of which appear only once. V lost 3 bases and J lost 7, with 15 bases in between. Germline values: CDR1 KGHSH, CDR2 LQKENI. The CDR3 length is 14 residues. The sequenced sample was PBMCs or T cells enriched from blood (not recorded which). The chain employs TRBV18 and TRBJ1-1, with D tentatively TRBD1 (6 bases). This clonotype was sampled from a man aged 45 to 65 who had recovered from COVID-19. The CDR3 reads CASSPTGIGGEAFF. As DNA, the CDR3 is TGTGCCAGCTCACCCACAGGGATCGGCGGTGAAGCTTTCTTT.